The 18 T cell receptor beta chains reported below all come from one sample, sequenced in a study of blood T cell repertoires in COVID-19. The data were produced by immunoSEQ multiplex PCR, yet TCRdb's version contains in-frame clones alone and is incomplete. The table shows under 250,000 clones, with 86% occurring only once. Material: peripheral blood. The receptors stem from a woman older than 75 with COVID-19, enrolled during active disease.

The chain is built from TRBV21-1 and TRBJ2-7; the table's D gene call, TRBD1, was not cross checked with the DNA. TRBV21-1 is a listed pseudogene. This CDR3 has 15 residues. This CDR3 reads CASAHGQLLTYEQYV. DNA for the CDR3: TGTGCCAGCGCCCACGGACAGTTGTTAACCTACGAGCAGTACGTC.

The CDR3: CASSLAVRPPLHF. The DNA for the CDR3 is TGTGCCAGCAGTTTAGCAGTCCGTCCACCCCTCCACTTT. V usage is TRBV6-5 and J usage is TRBJ1-6; D ambiguous. The V gene's germline CDR1 is MNHEY and CDR2 SVGAGI. The V end lost 4 bases, the J end lost 11 bases, and 12 bases lay between the germline ends. This CDR3 is 13 amino acids long.

This chain joins TRBV19 and TRBJ1-2; possible D gene TRBD1, 6 bases. Germline V CDR1 and CDR2: LNHDA, SQIVND (reference sequence). This CDR3 has 13 residues. Between the trimmed V and J ends, which lost 5 bases and 3 bases, there was a span of 10 bases. This CDR3 reads CASSGQSHYGYTF. CDR3 in DNA: TGTGCCAGTAGTGGACAGAGTCACTATGGCTACACCTTC. The variable domain in full, completed from reference TRBV19 and TRBJ1-2, reads DGGITQSPKYLFRKEGQNVTLSCEQNLNHDAMYWYRQDPGQGLRLIYYSQIVNDFQKGDIAEGYSVSREKKESFPLTVTSAQKNPTAFYLCASSGQSHYGYTFGSGTRLTVV.

The V and J genes are TRBV28 and TRBJ2-2; D remains ambiguous. This CDR3 has 16 amino acids. The germline CDR1 and CDR2 sequences are MDHEN and SYDVKM. The V and J ends lost 6 bases and 4 bases respectively, with 18 bases between them. In nucleotides, the CDR3 is TGTGCCAGCAGCCAAAGAGAGCGTGGCGGCACCGGGGAGCTGTTTTTT. This gives the protein CASSQRERGGTGELFF.

This clone has more than one count but fewer than ten. The chain combines TRBV7-2 with TRBJ1-2, with D perhaps matching TRBD1 (5 bases). This CDR3 spans 16 amino acids. CDR1 SGHTA and CDR2 FQGNSA come from the germline V gene. V was trimmed by 6 bases and J by 0 bases, leaving 17 bases between them. DNA of the CDR3: TGTGCCAGCAGAAGCCGATTGGGGGGTTCTAACTATGGCTACACCTTC. Protein product: CASRSRLGGSNYGYTF.

V gene TRBV7-8 combines with J gene TRBJ2-3, with D maybe TRBD1 (7 bases). The CDR3 sequence is 13 residues long. The germline V and J ends were trimmed by 10 bases and 5 bases, with 16 bases remaining between them. Germline V gives CDR1 SGHVS, CDR2 FQNEAQ. DNA for the CDR3: TGTGCCACCTCCAGGGGGGCTGGAGATACGCAGTATTTT. Protein sequence: CATSRGAGDTQYF.

The V call is TRBV7-9, the J call TRBJ1-4; TRBD1 is a possible D gene (6 bases). V lost 4 bases and J lost 0, with 9 bases in between. This CDR3 spans 15 amino acids. CDR1 is SEHNR, CDR2 FQNEAQ, per germline (reference sequence). In DNA, the CDR3 is TGTGCCAGCAGCTCCGGGACAACAACTAATGAAAAACTGTTTTTT. Its protein is CASSSGTTTNEKLFF.

The V and J genes are TRBV9 and TRBJ2-5, with TRBD2 as a possible D gene (5 bases). Germline V CDR1 and CDR2: SGDLS, YYNGEE. The CDR3 consists of 16 residues. V lost 2 bases and J 2 bases, leaving 16 bases between the germline ends. CDR3 sequence reads: CASSVSPSRGQETQYF. In DNA form, the CDR3 reads TGTGCCAGCAGCGTTAGTCCTTCCCGGGGACAAGAGACCCAGTACTTC.

V usage is TRBV19 and J usage is TRBJ1-1, with 9 bases aligning to TRBD1. V shed 7 bases, J shed 1 base, and the junction held 4 bases outside the gene matches. CDR3 length equals 14 residues. CDR1 and CDR2 from the germline V gene are LNHDA and SQIVND (reference sequence). CDR3 loop: CASTTTGGNTEAFF. DNA of the CDR3: TGTGCCAGTACCACGACAGGGGGGAACACTGAAGCTTTCTTT.

This clone showed up just a few times. The chain combines TRBV30 with TRBJ1-1; D is perhaps TRBD1 (6 bases). Per germline, CDR1 GTSNPN and CDR2 SVGIG (reference sequence). V lost 1 base, J lost 11 bases, and 14 bases lay in between. This CDR3 has 12 amino acids. CDR3 sequence: CAWSGRGGLAFF. DNA of the CDR3: TGTGCCTGGAGTGGAAGAGGGGGTCTCGCTTTCTTT.

DNA of the CDR3: TGTGCCAGCAGTCGCGGGACCGGAAACACCGGGGAGCTGTTTTTT. Amino acid sequence: CASSRGTGNTGELFF. The chain uses TRBV7-2 and TRBJ2-2, with D possibly matching TRBD2 (6 bases). Germline V CDR1 and CDR2: SGHTA, FQGNSA. Trimming cost V 6 bases and J 2 bases, with 13 bases left between them. This CDR3 has 15 residues.

The chain couples TRBV30 to TRBJ1-4; maybe TRBD1 (5 bases). CDR1 and CDR2 (germline): GTSNPN, SVGIG (reference sequence). The CDR3 length is 15 residues. The germline V and J ends were trimmed by 3 bases and 0 bases, with 11 bases remaining between them. The CDR3 DNA reads TGTGCCTGGAGGGGCAAAGGGGCAACTAATGAAAAACTGTTTTTT. Translating gives CAWRGKGATNEKLFF.

V gene TRBV5-5 combines with J gene TRBJ1-5; TRBD1 aligns across 8 bases. CDR1 is SGHKS, CDR2 YYEKEE, per germline (reference sequence). The CDR3 extends over 15 amino acids. Germline trimming cut 1 base from V and 4 bases from J; bases unmatched to any gene: 4. The CDR3 nucleotides read TGTGCCAGCAGCTTGATGGGACAGGTTAATCAGCCCCAGCATTTT. This sequence encodes CASSLMGQVNQPQHF.

CDR3 coding DNA: TGTGCCACCAGCAGAGATCCTAGCGGATACAATGAGCAGTTCTTC. Translated: CATSRDPSGYNEQFF. The V call is TRBV15, the J call TRBJ2-1; 7 positions agree with TRBD2. Germline V lookup: CDR1 LNHNV, CDR2 YYDKDF (reference sequence). Trimming cost V 0 bases and J 4 bases; bases outside gene matches: 3. This CDR3 has 15 residues.

This chain uses TRBV5-1 with TRBJ1-4; the match to TRBD1 covers 7 bases. The CDR3 spans 14 residues. The germline CDR1 and CDR2 sequences are SGHRS and YFSETQ. The V segment lost 5 bases and the J segment 8 bases; nucleotides outside the gene matches: 9. In DNA form, the CDR3 reads TGCGCCAGCAGTACGGGACAGCAGGGGGAAAAACTGTTTTTT. Translating gives CASSTGQQGEKLFF.

The chain joins TRBV30 to TRBJ1-2; D uncertain. V lost 0 bases, J lost 8 bases, and 10 bases lay in between. The germline gives CDR1 GTSNPN, CDR2 SVGIG (reference sequence). This CDR3 is built from 12 residues. The CDR3 DNA reads as TGTGCCTGGAGTGTAGCGGTGTCGGGCTACACCTTC. Protein product: CAWSVAVSGYTF.

This chain connects TRBV10-3 to TRBJ1-3; tentatively, D is TRBD1 (6 bases). Germline V gene sequence: CDR1 ENHRY, CDR2 SYGVKD. The CDR3 has 16 residues. V was cut by 7 bases and J by 0 bases, with 16 bases left in between. The chain's CDR3 is CAINLGQTVSGNTIYF. Written as DNA, the CDR3 is TGTGCCATCAACTTAGGACAGACCGTCTCTGGAAACACCATATATTTT.

V and J are TRBV7-2 and TRBJ2-1, with TRBD2 matching 10 bases. The germline V gene has CDR1 SGHTA and CDR2 FQGNSA. Trimming took 8 bases from V and 0 from J; bases not matched to a gene: 7. This CDR3 has 16 amino acids. DNA for the CDR3: TGTGCCAGCCAAGGACTAGCGGCTAGCTCCTACAATGAGCAGTTCTTC. Translated, it gives CASQGLAASSYNEQFF.